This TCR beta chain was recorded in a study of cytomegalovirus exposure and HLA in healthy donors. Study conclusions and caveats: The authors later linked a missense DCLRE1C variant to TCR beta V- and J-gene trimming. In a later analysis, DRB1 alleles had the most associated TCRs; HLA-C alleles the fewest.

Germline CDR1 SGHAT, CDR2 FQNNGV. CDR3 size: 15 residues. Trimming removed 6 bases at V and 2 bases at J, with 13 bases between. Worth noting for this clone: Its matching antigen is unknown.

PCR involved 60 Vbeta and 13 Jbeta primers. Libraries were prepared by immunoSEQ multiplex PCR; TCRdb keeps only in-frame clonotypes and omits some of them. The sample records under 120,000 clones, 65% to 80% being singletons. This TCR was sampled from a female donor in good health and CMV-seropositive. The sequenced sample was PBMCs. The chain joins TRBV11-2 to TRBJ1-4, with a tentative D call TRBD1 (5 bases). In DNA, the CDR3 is TGTGCCAGCAGGAGATGGGGGGTCACTAATGAAAAACTGTTTTTT. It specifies CASRRWGVTNEKLFF.